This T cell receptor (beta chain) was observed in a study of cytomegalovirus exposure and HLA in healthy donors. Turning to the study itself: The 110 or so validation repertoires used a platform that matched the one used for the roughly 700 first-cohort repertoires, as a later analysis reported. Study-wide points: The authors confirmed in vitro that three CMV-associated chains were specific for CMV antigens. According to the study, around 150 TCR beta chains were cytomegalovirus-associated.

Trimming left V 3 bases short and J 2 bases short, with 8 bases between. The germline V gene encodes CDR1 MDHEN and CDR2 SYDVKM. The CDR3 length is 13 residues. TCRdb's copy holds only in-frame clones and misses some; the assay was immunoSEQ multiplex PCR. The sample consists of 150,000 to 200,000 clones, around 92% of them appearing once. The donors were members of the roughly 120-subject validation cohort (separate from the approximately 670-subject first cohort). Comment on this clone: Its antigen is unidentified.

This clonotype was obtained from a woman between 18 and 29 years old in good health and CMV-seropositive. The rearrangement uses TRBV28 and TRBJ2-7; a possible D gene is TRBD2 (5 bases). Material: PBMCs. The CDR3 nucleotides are TGTGCCAGCAGTTTTTCAGCGGCCTACGAGCAGTACTTC. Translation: CASSFSAAYEQYF.